Presented here are 17 T cell receptor beta chains from one specimen sequenced in a study of Graves' ophthalmopathy and Graves' hyperthyroidism. The study amplified TCR beta CDR3 regions using RNA transcripts. RT-PCR in the first round used HTBI primers; a second-round multiplex PCR followed. TCRdb itself ran the multiplex PCR reads through MiXCR, one entry per CDR3 protein. Among about 39,000 distinct CDR3 sequences, 45% to 55% were seen once, and the ten largest hold about 28%. Sequenced input: peripheral blood. These receptors were collected from an adult woman with stable Graves' hyperthyroidism.

This clonotype was recorded once. The chain links TRBV7-2 to TRBJ2-7, with 9 positions matching TRBD2. V dropped 5 bases and J dropped 3; count of bases not matched to a gene: 2. Germline CDR1 and CDR2: SGHTA and FQGNSA. This CDR3 spans 13 amino acids. The CDR3 DNA reads TGTGCCAGCAGCCCGACTAGCGGCTACGAGCAGTACTTC. Its translation: CASSPTSGYEQYF.

This clonotype was recorded once. The chain links TRBV29-1 to TRBJ2-5; 10 nucleotides line up with TRBD1. The V segment lost 6 bases and the J segment 2 bases; nucleotides outside the gene matches: 6. CDR1 is SQVTM and CDR2 is ANQGSEA in the germline V gene. The length of the CDR3 is 14 residues. CDR3 DNA sequence: TGCAGCGTGATGGGACAGGGGAGGCAAGAGACCCAGTACTTC. This translates into CSVMGQGRQETQYF.

This clonotype occurred once. The chain recombines TRBV29-1 with TRBJ1-2, with D tentatively TRBD1 (5 bases). The ends were cut back, 6 bases at V and 6 bases at J, with 14 bases in the middle. The germline CDR1 and CDR2 sequences are SQVTM and ANQGSEA. There are 12 residues in the CDR3. The chain's CDR3 is CSVEEDTNGYTF. CDR3 in DNA: TGCAGCGTCGAGGAGGACACTAATGGCTACACCTTC.

In its sample, this clonotype was seen many times. The rearrangement links TRBV20-1 to TRBJ1-4; TRBD1 matches at 7 bases. The CDR3 is made up of 13 amino acids. Unmatched junction bases numbered 5, after V lost 4 bases and J lost 6 bases. The V gene's germline CDR1 is DFQATT and CDR2 SNEGSKA (reference sequence). The CDR3 here is CSANKGADEKLFF. CDR3 nucleotides: TGCAGTGCTAATAAGGGGGCGGATGAAAAACTGTTTTTT.

Ten or more counts support this clonotype. V and J are TRBV5-1 and TRBJ2-3; 8 bases map to TRBD2. Germline CDR1 is SGHRS and CDR2 is YFSETQ. The CDR3 sequence is 15 residues long. V trimming: 4 bases; J trimming: 1 base; junction bases outside the gene matches: 5. CDR3 sequence: CASSGKLAGTDTQYF. In DNA form, the CDR3 reads TGCGCCAGCAGCGGGAAACTAGCGGGCACAGATACGCAGTATTTT.

Details on this clonotype: It is unclear where the CDR3 begins or ends on the DNA, so no DNA is shown, and the CDR3 is as TCRdb lists it. This chain joins TRBV20-1 and TRBJ2-7; no check of the table's D call, TRBD2, against the DNA was made. Both ends counted, the CDR3 spans 19 residues. The germline V gene has CDR1 DFQATT and CDR2 SNEGSKA (reference sequence). The CDR3 protein is CSARAGADGYTFGSGTQYF.

By frequency in the sample, this clonotype is medium-sized. The V call is TRBV7-6, the J call TRBJ2-5, with TRBD2 identical over 11 bases. Germline V lookup: CDR1 SGHVS, CDR2 FNYEAQ. Trimming took 9 bases from V and 6 from J; bases not matched to a gene: 6. This CDR3 contains 13 residues. CDR3 loop: CASSGRALQTQYF. The CDR3 coding sequence is TGTGCCAGTAGCGGGAGGGCCTTGCAGACCCAGTACTTC.

The chain links TRBV5-1 to TRBJ1-4, with D perhaps matching TRBD1 (6 bases). Trimming stripped 4 bases from V and 7 bases from J, with 20 bases between. This CDR3 contains 16 residues. Germline V lookup: CDR1 SGHRS, CDR2 YFSETQ. In DNA form, the CDR3 reads TGCGCCAGCAGCCTCGGGGCGGGGGGCGCAAGTGAAAAACTGTTTTTT. This codes for CASSLGAGGASEKLFF.

The V and J genes are TRBV10-3 and TRBJ2-5; 13 bases align to TRBD2. The DNA end is more similar to TRBJ2-7, so the J call may be wrong. Germline values: CDR1 ENHRY, CDR2 SYGVKD. The CDR3 spans 15 residues. The CDR3 DNA reads TGTGCCATCAGTGGGACTAGCGGGAGAATCTACGAGCAGTACTTC. Amino acid sequence: CAISGTSGRIYEQYF.

The J gene is TRBJ1-5, the V gene TRBV20-1, with 7 bases aligning to TRBD1. The germline gives CDR1 DFQATT, CDR2 SNEGSKA (reference sequence). The CDR3 covers 17 residues. Unmatched junction bases numbered 15, after V lost 5 bases and J lost 2 bases. CDR3 amino acids: CSAGGQRGRIGNQPQHF. The CDR3 DNA follows: TGCAGTGCTGGGGGACAGCGGGGTAGGATAGGCAATCAGCCCCAGCATTTT.

The chain employs TRBV29-1 and TRBJ2-7, with 10 bases that match TRBD1. From germline, CDR1 is SQVTM and CDR2 ANQGSEA. The CDR3 totals 13 residues. Trimming at V came to 4 bases and at J to 4 bases, leaving 4 bases not matched to a gene. The DNA of the CDR3 is TGCAGCGTTGGGGACAGGGGATCTTACGAGCAGTACTTC. Protein sequence: CSVGDRGSYEQYF.

This clonotype was counted ten times or more. The chain uses TRBV12-3 or TRBV12-4 and TRBJ1-6; 9 bases map to TRBD1. V trimming: 7 bases; J trimming: 7 bases; junction bases outside the gene matches: 8. This CDR3 contains 15 residues. The CDR3 loop is CASTQGQGLNSPLHF. Written as DNA, the CDR3 is TGTGCCAGCACCCAAGGACAGGGGCTGAATTCACCCCTCCACTTT.

This clonotype occurred a few times. This chain uses TRBV24-1 with TRBJ2-7, with 10 positions matching TRBD2. V shed 9 bases, J shed 3 bases, and the junction held 10 bases outside the gene matches. The CDR3 is made up of 15 amino acids. Germline loops: CDR1 KGHDR, CDR2 SFDVKD. The CDR3 DNA follows: TGTGCCACCTCTAGCGGGAGTGCACGATTCTACGAGCAGTACTTC. This sequence encodes CATSSGSARFYEQYF.

In its sample, this clonotype was seen many times. The chain links TRBV4-1 to TRBJ1-5; D not certain. CDR3 length: 14 amino acids. With 1 base removed from V and 9 bases from J, the gap between germline ends came to 13 bases. CDR1 MGHRA and CDR2 YSYEKL come from the germline V gene. The CDR3 protein is CASSQGTVVPPQHF. As DNA, the CDR3 is TGCGCCAGCAGCCAAGGAACCGTAGTTCCGCCCCAGCATTTT.

Ten or more counts support this clonotype. V gene TRBV29-1 combines with J gene TRBJ2-7, with D possibly being TRBD2 (6 bases). The germline V gene encodes CDR1 SQVTM and CDR2 ANQGSEA. Trimming took off 7 bases at V and 2 bases at J, with 12 bases between the two ends. The CDR3 totals 12 residues. CDR3 sequence: CSAEAGTYEQYF. CDR3 nucleotide sequence: TGCAGCGCCGAGGCGGGGACCTACGAGCAGTACTTC.

This clonotype was recorded many times. The chain recombines TRBV5-8 with TRBJ2-6; 7 nucleotides line up with TRBD1. V gave up 4 bases and J gave up 2 bases; unmatched junction bases: 3. Germline V gives CDR1 SGHTS, CDR2 YDEGEE. The CDR3 has 15 amino acids. CDR3 DNA: TGTGCCAGCAGCCGTCAGGGGGCTGGGGCCAACGTCCTGACTTTC. Encoded protein: CASSRQGAGANVLTF.

About this clonotype: An end of the junction differs from the germline gene, which may be a read error. The CDR3: CASRHRENTEAF. In DNA, the CDR3 is TGTGCCAGCAGGCACAGGGAGAACACTGAAGCTTTC. The chain uses TRBV7-6 and TRBJ2-6; the D gene is possibly TRBD1 (6 bases). Germline loops: CDR1 SGHVS, CDR2 FNYEAQ. The CDR3 has 12 amino acids.